The 4 T cell receptor beta chains reported below all come from one sample, sequenced in a study of T cell responses to AZD1222 COVID-19 vaccine. Generated by immunoSEQ multiplex PCR, the TCRdb table keeps only in-frame clones and is missing some. In the table there are around 130,000 clones, 90% to 95% of which are singletons. The source material was peripheral blood, sampled on day 0 of AZD1222 vaccination. The receptors originated from an adult in good health.

The chain links TRBV19 to TRBJ1-5, with unresolved D. CDR3 size: 15 residues. Germline CDR1 and CDR2: LNHDA and SQIVND (reference sequence). V dropped 3 bases and J dropped 0 bases, with 9 bases sitting between them. Here the CDR3 reads CASSMVLNSNQPQHF. The CDR3 DNA sequence: TGTGCCAGTAGTATGGTTCTAAATAGCAATCAGCCCCAGCATTTT.

The chain combines TRBV21-1 with TRBJ1-1. TRBV21-1 is noted as a pseudogene. The length of the CDR3 is 14 residues. The CDR3 region has the DNA TGTGCCCCCTCTAATACGGGGAGGAACACTGAAGCTTTCTTT. This codes for CAPSNTGRNTEAFF.

The J gene is TRBJ1-2, the V gene TRBV10-3, with 8 bases identical to TRBD1. V dropped 2 bases and J dropped 5; count of bases not matched to a gene: 7. This CDR3 spans 15 amino acids. Germline CDR1 and CDR2: ENHRY and SYGVKD. CDR3 sequence: CAISEGLGQGYGYTF. The CDR3 region has the DNA TGTGCCATCAGTGAGGGATTAGGACAGGGATATGGCTACACCTTC.

The chain uses TRBV28 and TRBJ1-2; D uncertain. The CDR3 is 13 residues long. Germline values: CDR1 MDHEN, CDR2 SYDVKM. The V gene lost 1 base and the J gene lost 6 bases, with 9 bases spanning the gap. This CDR3 reads CASSLFGRNGYTF. In DNA form, the CDR3 reads TGTGCCAGCAGTTTATTCGGACGGAATGGCTACACCTTC.